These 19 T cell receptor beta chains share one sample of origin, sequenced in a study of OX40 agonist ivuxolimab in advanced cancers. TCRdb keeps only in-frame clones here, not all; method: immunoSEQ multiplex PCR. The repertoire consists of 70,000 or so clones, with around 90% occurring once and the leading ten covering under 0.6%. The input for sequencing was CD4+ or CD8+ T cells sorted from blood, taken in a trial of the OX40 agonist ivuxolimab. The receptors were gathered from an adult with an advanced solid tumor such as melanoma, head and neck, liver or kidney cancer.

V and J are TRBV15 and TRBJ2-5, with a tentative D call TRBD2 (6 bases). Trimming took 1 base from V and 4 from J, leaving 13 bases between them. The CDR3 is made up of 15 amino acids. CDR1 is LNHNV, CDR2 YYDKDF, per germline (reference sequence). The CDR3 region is CATSRGGERRETQYF. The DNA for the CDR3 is TGTGCCACCAGCAGAGGCGGGGAGCGGAGAGAGACCCAGTACTTC.

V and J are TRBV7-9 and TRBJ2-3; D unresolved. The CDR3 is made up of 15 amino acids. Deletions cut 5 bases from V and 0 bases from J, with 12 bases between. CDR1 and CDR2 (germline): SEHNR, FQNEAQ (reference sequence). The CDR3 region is CASSPRGSSTDTQYF. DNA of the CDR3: TGTGCCAGCAGCCCGAGAGGATCTAGCACAGATACGCAGTATTTT.

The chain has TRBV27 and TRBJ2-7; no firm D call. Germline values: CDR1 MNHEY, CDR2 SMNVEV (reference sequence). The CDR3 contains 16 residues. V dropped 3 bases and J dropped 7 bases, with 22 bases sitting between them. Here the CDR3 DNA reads TGTGCCAGCAGTTTTTCTGGGTCTTCCCCCCCAGCGGAGCAGTACTTC. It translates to CASSFSGSSPPAEQYF.

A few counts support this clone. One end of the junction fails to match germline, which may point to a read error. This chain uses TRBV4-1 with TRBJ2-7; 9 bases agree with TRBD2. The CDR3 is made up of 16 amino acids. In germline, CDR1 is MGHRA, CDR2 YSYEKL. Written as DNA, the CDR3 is TGCGCCAGCAGCCAACTAGCGGGGAAGGGTACCTACGGGCAGTACTTC. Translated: CASSQLAGKGTYGQYF.

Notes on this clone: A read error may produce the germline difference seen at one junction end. The CDR3 coding sequence is TGTGCTAGCAGCTTAGACCGCACAGATACGCAGTATTTT. Its translation: CASSLDRTDTQYF. The V and J genes are TRBV7-7 and TRBJ2-3, with no clear D. The CDR3 extends over 13 amino acids. Germline CDR1 and CDR2: SSHAT and FNYEAQ (reference sequence).

CDR3 protein: CASSSQTSGGPTDTQYF. The CDR3 DNA follows: TGCGCCAGCAGCTCCCAGACTAGCGGGGGGCCCACAGATACGCAGTATTTT. The gene calls are TRBV5-1 and TRBJ2-3; 13 bases match TRBD2. The CDR3 loop spans 17 amino acids. From germline, CDR1 is SGHRS and CDR2 YFSETQ. V gave up 3 bases and J gave up 2 bases; unmatched junction bases: 6. The whole variable domain, filled in from reference TRBV5-1 and TRBJ2-3, reads KAGVTQTPRYLIKTRGQQVTLSCSPISGHRSVSWYQQTPGQGLQFLFEYFSETQRNKGNFPGRFSGRQFSNSRSEMNVSTLELGDSALYLCASSSQTSGGPTDTQYFGPGTRLTVL.

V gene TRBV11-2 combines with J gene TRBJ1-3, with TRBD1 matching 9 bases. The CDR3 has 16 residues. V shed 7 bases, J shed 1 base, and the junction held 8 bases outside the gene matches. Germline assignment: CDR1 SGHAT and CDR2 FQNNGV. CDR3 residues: CASNGTGPPSGNTIYF. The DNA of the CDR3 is TGTGCCAGCAACGGGACAGGGCCCCCATCTGGAAACACCATATATTTT.

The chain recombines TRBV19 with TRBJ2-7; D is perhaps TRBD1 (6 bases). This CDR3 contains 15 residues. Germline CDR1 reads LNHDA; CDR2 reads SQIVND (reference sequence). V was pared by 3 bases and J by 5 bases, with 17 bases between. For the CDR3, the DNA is TGTGCCAGTAGTATCGGAACAGGGAGTGTGGACGAGCAGTACTTC. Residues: CASSIGTGSVDEQYF.

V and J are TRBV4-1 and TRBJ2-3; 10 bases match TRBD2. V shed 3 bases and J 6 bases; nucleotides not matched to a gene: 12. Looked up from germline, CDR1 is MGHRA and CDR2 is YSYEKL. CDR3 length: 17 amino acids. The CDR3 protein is CASSQLPGLAFPDTQYF. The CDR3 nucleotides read TGCGCCAGCAGCCAGCTTCCGGGACTAGCGTTCCCGGATACGCAGTATTTT.

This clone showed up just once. CDR3 sequence (DNA): TGTGCCAGCAGTCGGGACAGGGGATTCAATGAGCAGTTCTTC. Its protein is CASSRDRGFNEQFF. V and J are TRBV28 and TRBJ2-1; TRBD1 matches 10 bases. With V trimmed by 5 bases and J by 6 bases, 4 bases remained unmatched. Germline-derived CDR1 and CDR2 are MDHEN and SYDVKM. The CDR3 has 14 residues.

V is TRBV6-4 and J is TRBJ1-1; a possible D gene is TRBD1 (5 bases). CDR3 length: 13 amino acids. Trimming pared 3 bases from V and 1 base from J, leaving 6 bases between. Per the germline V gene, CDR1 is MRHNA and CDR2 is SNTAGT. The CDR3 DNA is TGTGCCAGCAGTGAGGGGGGGAACACTGAAGCTTTCTTT. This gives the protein CASSEGGNTEAFF.

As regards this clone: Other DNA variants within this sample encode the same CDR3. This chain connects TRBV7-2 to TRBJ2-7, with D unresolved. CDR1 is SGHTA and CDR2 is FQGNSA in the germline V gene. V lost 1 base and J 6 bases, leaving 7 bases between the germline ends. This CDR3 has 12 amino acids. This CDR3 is CASSLVGAEQYF. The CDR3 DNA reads TGTGCCAGCAGCTTAGTGGGTGCCGAGCAGTACTTC. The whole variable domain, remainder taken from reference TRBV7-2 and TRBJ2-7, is GAGVSQSPSNKVTEKGKDVELRCDPISGHTALYWYRQSLGQGLEFLIYFQGNSAPDKSGLPSDRFSAERTGGSVSTLTIQRTQQEDSAVYLCASSLVGAEQYFGPGTRLTVT.

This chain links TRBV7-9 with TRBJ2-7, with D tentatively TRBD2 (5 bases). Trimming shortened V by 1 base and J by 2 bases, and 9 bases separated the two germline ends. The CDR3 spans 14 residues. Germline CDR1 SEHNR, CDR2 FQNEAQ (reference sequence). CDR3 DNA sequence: TGTGCCAGCAGCTTAGTCGCGGGCGCCTACGAGCAGTACTTC. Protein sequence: CASSLVAGAYEQYF.

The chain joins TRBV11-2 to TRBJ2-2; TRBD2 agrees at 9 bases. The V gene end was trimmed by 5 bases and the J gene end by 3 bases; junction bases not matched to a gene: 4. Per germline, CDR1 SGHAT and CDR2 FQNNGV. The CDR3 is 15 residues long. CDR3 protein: CASSTTSGYTGELFF. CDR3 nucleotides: TGTGCCAGCAGCACCACTAGCGGGTACACCGGGGAGCTGTTTTTT.

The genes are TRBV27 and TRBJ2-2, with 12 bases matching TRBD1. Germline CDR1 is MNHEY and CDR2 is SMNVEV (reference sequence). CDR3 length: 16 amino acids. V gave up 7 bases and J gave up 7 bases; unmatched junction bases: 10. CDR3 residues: CASTVRDRGRIGELFF. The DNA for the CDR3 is TGTGCCAGCACGGTGCGGGACAGGGGGCGGATCGGGGAGCTGTTTTTT.

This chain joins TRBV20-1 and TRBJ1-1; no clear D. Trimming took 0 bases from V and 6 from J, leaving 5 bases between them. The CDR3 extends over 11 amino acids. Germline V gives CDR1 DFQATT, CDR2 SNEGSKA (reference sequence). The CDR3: CSARDLAEAFF. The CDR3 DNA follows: TGCAGTGCTAGAGATCTGGCTGAAGCTTTCTTT.

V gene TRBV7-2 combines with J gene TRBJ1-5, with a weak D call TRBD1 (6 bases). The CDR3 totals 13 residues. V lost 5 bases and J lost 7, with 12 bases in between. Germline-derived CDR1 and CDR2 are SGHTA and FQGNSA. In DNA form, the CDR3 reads TGTGCCAGCAGCCTCCAACAGGGCCAGCCCCAGCATTTT. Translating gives CASSLQQGQPQHF.

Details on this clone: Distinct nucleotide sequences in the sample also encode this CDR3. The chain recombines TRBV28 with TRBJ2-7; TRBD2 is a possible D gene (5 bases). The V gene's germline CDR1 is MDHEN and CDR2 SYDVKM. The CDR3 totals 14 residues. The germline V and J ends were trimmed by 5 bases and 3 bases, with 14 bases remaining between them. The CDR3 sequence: CASSPPGGSYEQYF. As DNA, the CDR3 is TGTGCCAGCAGTCCCCCAGGAGGTAGCTACGAGCAGTACTTC.

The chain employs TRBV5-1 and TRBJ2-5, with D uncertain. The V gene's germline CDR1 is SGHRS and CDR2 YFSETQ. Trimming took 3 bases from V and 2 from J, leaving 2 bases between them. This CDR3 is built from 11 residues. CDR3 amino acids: CASSSQETQYF. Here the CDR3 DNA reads TGCGCCAGCAGCTCTCAAGAGACCCAGTACTTC.